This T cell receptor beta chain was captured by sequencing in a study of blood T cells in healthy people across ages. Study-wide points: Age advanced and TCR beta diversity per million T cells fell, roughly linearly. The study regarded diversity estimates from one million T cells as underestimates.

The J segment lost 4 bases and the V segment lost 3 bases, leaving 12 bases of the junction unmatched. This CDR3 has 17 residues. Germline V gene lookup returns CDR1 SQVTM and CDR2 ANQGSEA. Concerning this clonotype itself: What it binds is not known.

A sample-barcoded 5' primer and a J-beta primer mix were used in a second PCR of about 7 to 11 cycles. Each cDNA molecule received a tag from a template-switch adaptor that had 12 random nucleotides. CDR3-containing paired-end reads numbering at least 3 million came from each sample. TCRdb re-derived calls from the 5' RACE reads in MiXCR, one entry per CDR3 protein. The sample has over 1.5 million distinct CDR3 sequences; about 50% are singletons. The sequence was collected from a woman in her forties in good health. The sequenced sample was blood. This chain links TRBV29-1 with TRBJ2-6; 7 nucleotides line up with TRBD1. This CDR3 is CSVDEGASARGANVLTF. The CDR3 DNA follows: TGCAGCGTTGATGAGGGGGCCTCAGCGAGAGGGGCCAACGTCCTGACTTTC.